This T cell receptor beta chain was obtained from a study of cytomegalovirus exposure and HLA in healthy donors. CDR1 is MNHEY, CDR2 SVGAGI, per germline. V lost 4 bases and J lost 6; bases outside the gene matches: 6. The CDR3 contains 15 residues. Turning to this clone: Its antigen is unidentified.

Donors came from a validation cohort of 95 to 150 subjects, distinct from the first 666-subject cohort. Study-level findings and limits: Researchers counted roughly 150 TCR beta chains as cytomegalovirus-associated. In vitro experiments confirmed that three CMV-associated chains were specific for CMV antigens.

Sequencing was performed with immunoSEQ multiplex PCR; in TCRdb, only in-frame clones are kept and a portion is missing. The table has 130,000 or so clones, 89% seen once. Source material: PBMCs. The sequence was collected from a man in his thirties or forties in good health and CMV-seronegative. The J gene is TRBJ1-6, the V gene TRBV6-5; TRBD1 matches at 7 bases. CDR3 region: CASSSGTAPNSPLHF. The CDR3 region has the DNA TGTGCCAGCAGTTCAGGGACAGCCCCTAATTCACCCCTCCACTTT.